This T cell receptor beta chain was found in a study of naive and memory T cell subsets. Ligated cDNA underwent four rounds of PCR with nested alpha and beta constant region primers and SP2. Blood and skin TCR RNA was reverse transcribed with alpha and beta constant primers. TCRdb recomputed calls from the 5' RACE reads with MiXCR, one row per CDR3 protein. The data contain roughly 60,000 distinct CDR3 sequences, around 7.3% of them singletons. V was pared by 3 bases and J by 1 base, with 22 bases between. Germline assignment: CDR1 LNHDA and CDR2 SQIVND (reference sequence). The CDR3 runs 19 residues. This clonotype was recorded a few times. TCR cDNA received a 3' ligated oligonucleotide that carried a UMI. Adult healthy volunteers gave 2.5 ml peripheral blood for whole-blood RNA.

The chain joins TRBV19 to TRBJ1-5, with D uncertain. The origin of this receptor is a male donor in good health. For the CDR3, the DNA is TGTGCCAGTAGTATGGGGTGGGGAGAAGGGCCTAGGAGCAATCAGCCCCAGCATTTT. Protein product: CASSMGWGEGPRSNQPQHF.